A selection of T cell receptor beta chains follows, all from one sample in a study of OX40 agonist ivuxolimab in advanced cancers. Sequencing was performed with immunoSEQ multiplex PCR; in TCRdb, only in-frame clones are kept and a portion is missing. The sample consists of about 73,000 clones, over 75% of them appearing once. The sequencing here drew on CD4+ or CD8+ T cells sorted from blood, taken in a trial of the OX40 agonist ivuxolimab. The receptors here all came from an adult with an advanced solid tumor such as melanoma, head and neck, liver or kidney cancer. Both conserved end residues are part of each CDR3. The D gene is left open where the match is weak. Size is omitted from some rows. Given values are once, few, many or a class for expanded clones.

>TRBV9|-|once|TRBJ1-4
TGTGCCAGCAGCGTAGGGCAGGAGGAAAAACTGTTTTTT
CASSVGQEEKLFF
>TRBV9|-|-|TRBJ1-4
TGTGCCAGCAGCGTAGCTTACGGTAATGAAAAACTGTTTTTT
CASSVAYGNEKLFF
>TRBV5-1|-|few|TRBJ2-6
TGCGCCAGCAGCCCCACTCTGGGCAACGTCCTGACTTTC
CASSPTLGNVLTF
>TRBV27|TRBD1|-|TRBJ1-5
TGTGCCAGCAGGACAGGGGGCTGGAATCAGCCCCAGCATTTT
CASRTGGWNQPQHF
>TRBV29-1|-|-|TRBJ1-5
TGCAGCGTGGGGGACAATAATCAGCCCCAGCATTTT
CSVGDNNQPQHF
>TRBV9|-|-|TRBJ1-3
TGTGCCAGCAGCGTAGCCGTAGCAGGAAACTCTGGAAACACCATATATTTT
CASSVAVAGNSGNTIYF
>TRBV2|-|-|TRBJ1-1
TGTGCCAGCAGTGGAAAATTAAAGAACACTGAAGCTTTCTTT
CASSGKLKNTEAFF
>TRBV7-9|TRBD1|-|TRBJ1-2
TGTGCCAGCAGCTCCGGACAGGGGGCTGGTAACTATGGCTACACCTTC
CASSSGQGAGNYGYTF
>TRBV19|-|once|TRBJ1-4
TGTGCCAGTACCCGTAATCAGCCTAATGAAAAACTGTTTTTT
CASTRNQPNEKLFF
>TRBV29-1|TRBD2|-|TRBJ2-7
TGCAGCGCAACCGGGACTAGGAACTCCTACGAGCAGTACTTC
CSATGTRNSYEQYF
>TRBV6-5|TRBD1|-|TRBJ1-1
TGTGCCAGCAGAAACTACGGGACAGGGAACACTGAAGCTTTCTTT
CASRNYGTGNTEAFF
>TRBV19|-|-|TRBJ1-2
TGTGCCAGTAGTATAGATCTAAGGGCTCGGGAGGGCTACACCTTC
CASSIDLRAREGYTF
>TRBV7-2|-|-|TRBJ2-3
TGTGCCAGCAGCTTATTTTACAGCAGCACAGATACGCAGTATTTT
CASSLFYSSTDTQYF
>TRBV19|TRBD1|-|TRBJ1-2
TGTGCCAGTAGTATTAGGGGTGGGACAGATTACACCTTC
CASSIRGGTDYTF
>TRBV11-2|-|few|TRBJ2-2
TGTGCCAGCAGCTTAAGGGGGGACCTGAACACCGGGGAGCTGTTTTTT
CASSLRGDLNTGELFF
>TRBV11-2|TRBD2|-|TRBJ2-3
TGTGCCAGCAGCTTACTAGCGGGGGGAGCAGATACGCAGTATTTT
CASSLLAGGADTQYF
>TRBV19|-|-|TRBJ1-5
TGTGCCAGTAGTGCCCGGGACACCAATCAGCCCCAGCATTTT
CASSARDTNQPQHF
>TRBV7-9|-|-|TRBJ1-1
TGTGCCACCTCACATTACAGGGCTGGGAACACTGAAGCTTTCTTT
CATSHYRAGNTEAFF
>TRBV6-1|-|-|TRBJ1-3
TGTGCCAGCAGAGGAAACAGCGTATACACCATATATTTT
CASRGNSVYTIYF
>TRBV7-2|TRBD2|-|TRBJ2-5
TGTGCCAGCAGCTGGGCGGGACTAGAATCGGAGACCCAGTACTTC
CASSWAGLESETQYF
>TRBV6-5|TRBD1|-|TRBJ1-1
TGTGCCAGCAGATGGACAGGGAGCACTGAAGCTTTCTTT
CASRWTGSTEAFF
>TRBV6-5|-|-|TRBJ1-4
TGTGCCAGCAGCAATCTGCAGTCTAATGAAAAACTGTTTTTT
CASSNLQSNEKLFF
>TRBV4-2|-|-|TRBJ1-2
TGTGCCAGCAGCCAAGAGGAGGGCTATGGCTACACCTTC
CASSQEEGYGYTF
>TRBV18|TRBD1|-|TRBJ2-5
TGTGCCAGCTCACCCCGGGACAGACAAGAGACCCAGTACTTC
CASSPRDRQETQYF
>TRBV4-1|TRBD2|once|TRBJ2-3
TGCGCCAGCAGCCCCCACGGTAGCGGGGGAAACACAGATACGCAGTATTTT
CASSPHGSGGNTDTQYF
>TRBV10-3|TRBD1|-|TRBJ1-1
TGTGCCATCAGCGCCACAGGGGTCGAAGCTTTCTTT
CAISATGVEAFF
>TRBV5-4|TRBD1|-|TRBJ2-7
TGTGCCAGCAGCTTGAGGCAGGGGGCGGTCTACGAGCAGTACTTC
CASSLRQGAVYEQYF
>TRBV9|TRBD2|-|TRBJ2-7
TGTGCCAGCAGCCCCCACACGGGGGGCTCCTACGAGCAGTACTTC
CASSPHTGGSYEQYF
>TRBV7-9|TRBD1|-|TRBJ2-7
TGTGCCAGCAGCTATACAAAGGACAGGCGCCTAACCTACGAGCAGTACTTC
CASSYTKDRRLTYEQYF
>TRBV5-4|TRBD1|-|TRBJ2-4
TGTGCCAGCAGCTTGACAGGGGACGGAGCCAAAAACATTCAGTACTTC
CASSLTGDGAKNIQYF
>TRBV6-6|TRBD2|-|TRBJ2-5
TGTGCCAGCAGGGGGGGGGAACAAGAGACCCAGTACTTC
CASRGGEQETQYF
>TRBV6-1|-|-|TRBJ1-5
TGTGCCAGCAGTGAAGCGCGCTCAGGGACATATCATCAGCCCCAGCATTTT
CASSEARSGTYHQPQHF
>TRBV5-6|TRBD1|-|TRBJ2-3
TGTGCCAGCAGCTTGTATGTTAAGCAGGGGGATTCAGATACGCAGTATTTT
CASSLYVKQGDSDTQYF
>TRBV7-6|TRBD1|-|TRBJ1-2
TGTGCCAGCAGCCTTTCGACAGGGGCGGAAGGCTACACCTTC
CASSLSTGAEGYTF
>TRBV7-2|-|-|TRBJ2-1
TGTGCCAGCAGCCCCTGGGGCAGGGGTCTGTACAATGAGCAGTTCTTC
CASSPWGRGLYNEQFF
>TRBV7-9|TRBD1|once|TRBJ1-1
TGTGCCAGCACCGGACAGGGCGGCACTGAAGCTTTCTTT
CASTGQGGTEAFF
>TRBV7-2|TRBD1|-|TRBJ1-5
TGTGCCAGCAGCCAAAACCCCCCAGGGGGGCTTGAGTCCCAGCATTTT
CASSQNPPGGLESQHF
>TRBV27|TRBD2|-|TRBJ2-7
TGTGCCAGCAGTTCTCCTAGCGGGGGGCAATACGAGCAGTACTTC
CASSSPSGGQYEQYF
>TRBV30|-|-|TRBJ1-2
TGTGCCTGGAGTGTAGGTAACAGCTTGGGTGATAGCTACACCTTC
CAWSVGNSLGDSYTF
>TRBV6-5|-|-|TRBJ2-1
TGTGCCAGCAGTTACTCACCAGAAGCCTACAATGAGCAGTTCTTC
CASSYSPEAYNEQFF
>TRBV7-9|-|-|TRBJ2-2
TGTGCCAGCAGCTTCCCCCAGGATGACACCGGGGAGCTGTTTTTT
CASSFPQDDTGELFF
>TRBV6-5|-|-|TRBJ1-6
TGTGCCAGCAAGGGGCAGGGGCACCCACCCCTCCACTTT
CASKGQGHPPLHF
>TRBV27|TRBD2|-|TRBJ2-3
TGTGCCAGCAGTCCCTCATTCCGGGGGGAAGATACGCAGTATTTT
CASSPSFRGEDTQYF
>TRBV5-6|-|-|TRBJ2-4
TGTGCCAGCAGCCCCCGTTCCAGGGATGGAACTATTCAGTACTTC
CASSPRSRDGTIQYF
>TRBV27|TRBD1|-|TRBJ2-7
TGTGCCAGCAGTTTCCACCCGGGACAGATTGTCCCCTACGAGCAGTACTTC
CASSFHPGQIVPYEQYF
>TRBV5-4|TRBD2|-|TRBJ2-3
TGTGCCAGCAGCTTGAGGTCTAGCGGGACAGATACGCAGTATTTT
CASSLRSSGTDTQYF
>TRBV18|TRBD1|once|TRBJ1-6
TGTGCCAGCTCAGAAGGCCCGGGACAGGGCGGTTCACCCCTCCACTTT
CASSEGPGQGGSPLHF
>TRBV7-9|TRBD1|-|TRBJ2-2
TGTGCCAGCGGATCCCGGACAGGGAGTACCGGGGAGCTGTTTTTT
CASGSRTGSTGELFF